This T cell receptor beta chain was identified in a study of brain T cells in children with intractable seizures. Time point noted: blood from clinic visit 5 months post-surgery; TSC patient then seizure free. Sequencing was limited to surgery cases with top T cell transcript signatures in brain tissue. Pre-surgery treatment included at least one anti-epileptic drug. Data came from immunoSEQ multiplex PCR; TCRdb stores just in-frame clones and leaves some out. The sample lists hundreds of thousands of clones; roughly 93% were seen once. With regard to this clone: The antigen is undetermined.

Whole-study findings and limits: Viral specificity was inferred only from CDR3 similarity; HCMV serostatus was unknown. Pre- and post-surgery blood differed in depth, so pre-surgery absences may be undersampling.

The source of this sequence is a boy under two years old with tuberous sclerosis and intractable seizures. The input for sequencing was peripheral blood, taken 4 to 5 months after surgery.

CDR3 sequence reads: CASWGRGQGYEQYF. The CDR3 DNA sequence: TGTGCCAGCTGGGGGAGAGGACAGGGTTACGAGCAGTACTTC. The V and J genes are TRBV2 and TRBJ2-7; 8 bases line up with TRBD1. The V gene's germline CDR1 is SNHLY and CDR2 FYNNEI. The junction had 10 bases not matched to a gene; V was cut back by 8 bases and J by 4 bases. The length of the CDR3 is 14 residues.